Below, 32 T cell receptor beta chains from the same sample are listed, as sequenced in a study of blood T cell repertoires in COVID-19. Profiling relied on immunoSEQ multiplex PCR, and the TCRdb table lists in-frame clones only, not all of them. The top ten hold 3.5% to 5% of the sample, which has about 160,000 clones, just under 95% seen once. Source material: peripheral blood. These receptors came from a woman between 50 and 59 years old with acute or convalescent COVID-19.

This chain joins TRBV29-1 and TRBJ2-5; TRBD1 is a possible D gene (7 bases). CDR3 length: 15 amino acids. Germline CDR1 is SQVTM and CDR2 is ANQGSEA. V gave up 6 bases and J gave up 5 bases, with 22 bases separating them. CDR3 sequence: CSVHGGRGVEETQYF. CDR3 nucleotide sequence: TGCAGCGTGCATGGGGGCAGGGGGGTGGAGGAGACCCAGTACTTC. The variable domain in full, with the rest retrieved from reference TRBV29-1 and TRBJ2-5, is SAVISQKPSRDICQRGTSLTIQCQVDSQVTMMFWYRQQPGQSLTLIATANQGSEATYESGFVIDKFPISRPNLTFSTLTVSNMSPEDSSIYLCSVHGGRGVEETQYFGPGTRLLVL.

V usage is TRBV24-1 and J usage is TRBJ1-5, with TRBD1 as a possible D gene (6 bases). V dropped 4 bases and J dropped 4 bases, with 16 bases sitting between them. Germline CDR1 and CDR2: KGHDR and SFDVKD. There are 16 residues in the CDR3. The CDR3 DNA reads TGTGCCACCAGTGACCCCTACAGGGACGGGAATCAGCCCCAGCATTTT. This encodes CATSDPYRDGNQPQHF.

Worth noting for this clone: One junction end does not reproduce the germline sequence, and a read error may be involved. The gene calls are TRBV27 and TRBJ2-2, with D tentatively TRBD1 (5 bases). Germline V gene data show CDR1 as MNHEY and CDR2 as SMNVEV (reference sequence). CDR3 size: 17 residues. The CDR3 sequence: CASSLSSGRVSTRELFF. DNA for the CDR3: TGTGCCAGCAGTTTGTCTTCGGGCAGGGTGAGCACCAGGGAGCTGTTTTTT.

Details on this clone: At the DNA level, this CDR3 is encoded by other sequences in the same sample as well. The chain uses TRBV28 and TRBJ1-1; no definite D call. The CDR3 sequence is 12 residues long. Germline assignment: CDR1 MDHEN and CDR2 SYDVKM. V was cut by 5 bases and J by 2 bases, with 6 bases left in between. The CDR3 DNA follows: TGTGCCAGCAGTCTATTAAACACTGAAGCTTTCTTT. It specifies CASSLLNTEAFF.

The chain employs TRBV27 and TRBJ1-5; D not certain. V was pared by 6 bases and J by 0 bases, with 6 bases between. Germline V CDR1 and CDR2: MNHEY, SMNVEV (reference sequence). This CDR3 is built from 13 residues. The CDR3 DNA is TGTGCCAGCAGCCCGTATAGCAATCAGCCCCAGCATTTT. Its translation is CASSPYSNQPQHF.

The V call is TRBV14, the J call TRBJ2-1, with 7 bases fitting TRBD2. With 3 bases clipped from V and 15 bases from J, the junction kept 5 bases outside the gene matches. Germline V gene data show CDR1 as SGHDN and CDR2 as FVKESK. The CDR3 contains 11 residues. In DNA, the CDR3 is TGTGCCAGCAGCCAGTCTAGCGGTCCGTTCTTC. Protein product: CASSQSSGPFF.

V usage is TRBV6-5 and J usage is TRBJ1-5, with TRBD1 identical over 8 bases. The CDR3 contains 15 residues. Looked up from germline, CDR1 is MNHEY and CDR2 is SVGAGI. The trim removed 8 bases at V and 7 bases at J, leaving 13 bases unmatched. The CDR3 here is CASLGGQGAEQPQHF. The CDR3 nucleotides read TGTGCCAGCCTCGGGGGGCAGGGGGCGGAGCAGCCCCAGCATTTT.

The chain carries TRBV12-3 or TRBV12-4 and TRBJ2-1; perhaps TRBD2 as D (6 bases). V lost 7 bases, J lost 10 bases, and 14 bases lay in between. This CDR3 has 12 amino acids. CDR3 sequence reads: CASMVAAGEQFF. The DNA of the CDR3 is TGTGCCAGCATGGTAGCAGCGGGCGAGCAGTTCTTC.

V usage is TRBV2 and J usage is TRBJ1-1, with unresolved D. CDR3 length: 15 amino acids. Germline V gene data show CDR1 as SNHLY and CDR2 as FYNNEI. V dropped 3 bases and J dropped 0 bases, with 11 bases sitting between them. This CDR3 is CASSEEGGLNTEAFF. The CDR3 region has the DNA TGTGCCAGCAGTGAGGAGGGAGGCTTGAACACTGAAGCTTTCTTT.

This clone occurred once. This chain joins TRBV18 and TRBJ1-1; D is possibly TRBD1 (5 bases). Germline CDR1 reads KGHSH; CDR2 reads LQKENI. The CDR3 runs to 17 residues. V lost 4 bases, J lost 3 bases, and 21 bases lay in between. In DNA form, the CDR3 reads TGTGCCAGCTCACGGCTTTGGGCGGCAGGAGGGGACACTGAAGCTTTCTTT. As protein: CASSRLWAAGGDTEAFF.

The chain couples TRBV28 to TRBJ2-7; D is perhaps TRBD2 (7 bases). Per germline, CDR1 MDHEN and CDR2 SYDVKM. CDR3 length equals 13 residues. Trimming shortened V by 5 bases and J by 0 bases, and 8 bases separated the two germline ends. This chain's CDR3 is CASSRGASYEQYF. DNA of the CDR3: TGTGCCAGCAGTCGGGGGGCCTCCTACGAGCAGTACTTC.

The chain employs TRBV3-1 (or the pseudogene TRBV3-2) and TRBJ2-3; TRBD2 matches 8 bases. V shed 2 bases and J 3 bases; nucleotides not matched to a gene: 1. Germline-derived CDR1 and CDR2 are LGHDT and YNNKEL (reference sequence). The CDR3 length is 14 residues. This chain's CDR3 is CASSQSGRTDTQYF. CDR3 in DNA: TGTGCCAGCAGCCAAAGCGGGAGAACAGATACGCAGTATTTT.

V gene TRBV5-1 combines with J gene TRBJ1-2, with 10 bases lining up with TRBD1. After removal of 3 bases from V and 8 bases from J, the junction contained 7 bases not matched to a gene. CDR1 is SGHRS and CDR2 is YFSETQ in the germline V gene. The CDR3 spans 14 residues. The CDR3 DNA sequence: TGCGCCAGCAGCTCGGGACAGGGGAGGGAGGGCTACACCTTC. This gives the protein CASSSGQGREGYTF.

The chain uses TRBV28 and TRBJ2-4, with a possible D match to TRBD1 (6 bases). CDR1 and CDR2 from the germline V gene are MDHEN and SYDVKM. The CDR3 has 14 residues. V dropped 2 bases and J dropped 8 bases, with 13 bases sitting between them. DNA of the CDR3: TGTGCCAGCAGTTTACCGGCAGGGGCGGACATTCAGTACTTC. It encodes CASSLPAGADIQYF.

The rearrangement joins TRBV10-2 to TRBJ2-5, with 12 bases identical to TRBD2. The CDR3 covers 15 residues. Looked up from germline, CDR1 is WSHSY and CDR2 is SAAADI. V lost 7 bases, J lost 1 base, and 4 bases stayed unmatched. CDR3 protein: CASTGLAGLQETQYF. DNA for the CDR3: TGCGCCAGCACCGGACTAGCGGGACTCCAAGAGACCCAGTACTTC.

This clone appeared once. The DNA of the CDR3 is TGCGCCAGCAGCCTCGAACCTGGGGAGGACACTGAAGCTTTCTTT. This codes for CASSLEPGEDTEAFF. The V call is TRBV5-1, the J call TRBJ1-1; D not certain. Per germline, CDR1 SGHRS and CDR2 YFSETQ. Trimming shortened V by 4 bases and J by 3 bases, and 16 bases separated the two germline ends. The CDR3 is 15 residues long.

V and J are TRBV19 and TRBJ1-2; 10 bases match TRBD1. This CDR3 has 14 residues. The V segment lost 7 bases and the J segment 5 bases; nucleotides outside the gene matches: 7. From germline, CDR1 is LNHDA and CDR2 SQIVND (reference sequence). CDR3 amino acids: CASTTDRGGYGYTF. The CDR3 DNA sequence: TGTGCCAGTACCACGGACAGGGGGGGATATGGCTACACCTTC.

This clone was counted once. J is TRBJ2-7 and V is TRBV11-3; the D is unclear. Germline-derived CDR1 and CDR2 are SGHNT and YENEEA. Trimming stripped 5 bases from V and 2 bases from J, with 13 bases between. The CDR3 length is 14 residues. The CDR3 spells CASSQETRPYEQYF. The CDR3 DNA follows: TGTGCCAGCAGCCAAGAGACGAGGCCCTACGAGCAGTACTTC.

V usage is TRBV11-2 and J usage is TRBJ2-1, with unresolved D. This CDR3 spans 15 amino acids. From germline, CDR1 is SGHAT and CDR2 FQNNGV. Trimming stripped 1 base from V and 6 bases from J, with 13 bases between. The CDR3 DNA sequence: TGTGCCAGCAGCTTAGCCGGGTTTCCGGGCAATGAGCAGTTCTTC. Its translation: CASSLAGFPGNEQFF. Complete variable domain (other parts from reference TRBV11-2 and TRBJ2-1): EAGVAQSPRYKIIEKRQSVAFWCNPISGHATLYWYQQILGQGPKLLIQFQNNGVVDDSQLPKDRFSAERLKGVDSTLKIQPAKLEDSAVYLCASSLAGFPGNEQFFGPGTRLTVL.

V and J are TRBV7-9 and TRBJ2-7, with 7 bases identical to TRBD1. CDR3 size: 16 residues. The germline gives CDR1 SEHNR, CDR2 FQNEAQ (reference sequence). J lost 0 bases, V lost 2 bases, and 7 bases had no gene match. CDR3 in DNA: TGTGCCAGCAGCTTAAAAAGGACAGGAACCTCCTACGAGCAGTACTTC. This encodes CASSLKRTGTSYEQYF.

Only a few counts were recorded for this clone. The chain recombines TRBV6-2 or TRBV6-3 with TRBJ2-2; D gene uncertain. This CDR3 spans 16 amino acids. Trimming left V 6 bases short and J 0 bases short, with 14 bases between. Germline-derived CDR1 and CDR2 are MNHEY and SVGEGT. CDR3 protein: CASSRAQTTNTGELFF. The CDR3 DNA follows: TGTGCCAGCAGCCGGGCACAAACGACGAACACCGGGGAGCTGTTTTTT.

The CDR3 DNA is TGTGCCAGCACTGGTCCAGGGGGAAACGGGAACTATGGCTACACCTTC. Protein product: CASTGPGGNGNYGYTF. The V and J genes are TRBV6-6 and TRBJ1-2, with 7 bases matching TRBD1. The CDR3 extends over 16 amino acids. With 7 bases clipped from V and 2 bases from J, the junction kept 13 bases outside the gene matches. Germline V CDR1 and CDR2: MNHNY, SVGAGI (reference sequence).

This clone appeared a single time. The J gene is TRBJ1-1, the V gene TRBV30; 8 bases match TRBD1. Trimming at V came to 4 bases and at J to 4 bases, leaving 8 bases not matched to a gene. The germline CDR1 and CDR2 sequences are GTSNPN and SVGIG (reference sequence). This CDR3 has 14 amino acids. The CDR3 loop is CAWTRGLMGTEAFF. In nucleotides, the CDR3 is TGTGCCTGGACCAGGGGGCTTATGGGCACTGAAGCTTTCTTT.

This sequence joins TRBV5-1 and TRBJ2-2, with D possibly matching TRBD1 (6 bases). Germline V lookup: CDR1 SGHRS, CDR2 YFSETQ. The V gene lost 4 bases and the J gene lost 5 bases, with 15 bases spanning the gap. The CDR3 is made up of 15 amino acids. The CDR3 protein is CASSPLQGFTGELFF. For the CDR3, the DNA is TGCGCCAGCAGCCCGCTACAGGGTTTTACCGGGGAGCTGTTTTTT.

This clone appeared a few times. V and J are TRBV25-1 and TRBJ1-1, with a weak D call TRBD1 (6 bases). V dropped 6 bases and J dropped 7 bases, with 18 bases sitting between them. The CDR3 spans 14 residues. Germline CDR1 MGHDK, CDR2 SYGVNS. In DNA form, the CDR3 reads TGTGCCAGCAGCAAAAGGGGGGGCTGGGGTGAAGCTTTCTTT. Encoded protein: CASSKRGGWGEAFF. The entire variable domain, with the rest obtained from reference TRBV25-1 and TRBJ1-1, is as follows: EADIYQTPRYLVIGTGKKITLECSQTMGHDKMYWYQQDPGMELHLIHYSYGVNSTEKGDLSSESTVSRIRTEHFPLTLESARPSHTSQYLCASSKRGGWGEAFFGQGTRLTVV.

The chain employs TRBV30 and TRBJ2-7; 8 nucleotides line up with TRBD1. The ends lost 5 bases at V and 5 bases at J; junction bases unmatched: 11. The CDR3 totals 14 residues. Germline CDR1 and CDR2: GTSNPN and SVGIG (reference sequence). Written as DNA, the CDR3 is TGTGCCTGGGGCAGGGCAGGGGGCTGGGACGAGCAGTACTTC. Its protein product is CAWGRAGGWDEQYF.

This chain uses TRBV27 with TRBJ1-6; tentative D call: TRBD1 (5 bases). Germline V CDR1 and CDR2: MNHEY, SMNVEV (reference sequence). V lost 2 bases and J 9 bases, leaving 8 bases between the germline ends. The CDR3 contains 13 residues. For the CDR3, the DNA is TGTGCCAGCAGTTTAGCAGGGCTTTCACCCCTCCACTTT. Encoded protein: CASSLAGLSPLHF.

The J gene is TRBJ2-1, the V gene TRBV20-1, with 8 nucleotides matching TRBD2. Germline CDR1 DFQATT, CDR2 SNEGSKA (reference sequence). V lost 3 bases, J lost 3 bases, and 13 bases stayed unmatched. The CDR3 runs to 17 residues. CDR3 sequence: CSASGALWRGDYNEQFF. DNA of the CDR3: TGCAGTGCTAGTGGGGCCCTCTGGCGGGGGGACTACAATGAGCAGTTCTTC.

J is TRBJ2-1 and V is TRBV25-1; D remains unclear. Germline CDR1 MGHDK, CDR2 SYGVNS. The CDR3 is 12 amino acids. V was clipped by 3 bases and J by 10 bases, with 10 bases between them. The CDR3 reads CASSDPGIEQFF. CDR3 coding DNA: TGTGCCAGCAGTGATCCAGGCATCGAGCAGTTCTTC.

The rearrangement uses TRBV10-3 and TRBJ1-6; TRBD1 might be the D (6 bases). Germline V gives CDR1 ENHRY, CDR2 SYGVKD. CDR3 length equals 14 residues. V was shortened by 6 bases and J by 8 bases, with 14 bases between the two germline ends. In DNA, the CDR3 is TGTGCCATCAGCCAAGGGGGGGCCCATTCACCCCTCCACTTT. Its protein is CAISQGGAHSPLHF.

This clone showed up just a few times. The gene calls are TRBV18 and TRBJ1-1, with a possible D match to TRBD1 (5 bases). The CDR3 loop spans 16 amino acids. V lost 3 bases and J 8 bases, leaving 22 bases between the germline ends. Germline V gene data show CDR1 as KGHSH and CDR2 as LQKENI. CDR3 in DNA: TGTGCCAGCTCACCTGATCTGGCCCAGGGCATATTCGAAGCTTTCTTT. It translates to CASSPDLAQGIFEAFF.

V gene TRBV5-1 combines with J gene TRBJ1-1, with D unresolved. This CDR3 has 15 amino acids. Germline assignment: CDR1 SGHRS and CDR2 YFSETQ. V lost 0 bases and J lost 0, with 9 bases in between. The CDR3 is CASSLEGALNTEAFF. CDR3 DNA sequence: TGCGCCAGCAGCTTGGAGGGAGCCCTGAACACTGAAGCTTTCTTT.